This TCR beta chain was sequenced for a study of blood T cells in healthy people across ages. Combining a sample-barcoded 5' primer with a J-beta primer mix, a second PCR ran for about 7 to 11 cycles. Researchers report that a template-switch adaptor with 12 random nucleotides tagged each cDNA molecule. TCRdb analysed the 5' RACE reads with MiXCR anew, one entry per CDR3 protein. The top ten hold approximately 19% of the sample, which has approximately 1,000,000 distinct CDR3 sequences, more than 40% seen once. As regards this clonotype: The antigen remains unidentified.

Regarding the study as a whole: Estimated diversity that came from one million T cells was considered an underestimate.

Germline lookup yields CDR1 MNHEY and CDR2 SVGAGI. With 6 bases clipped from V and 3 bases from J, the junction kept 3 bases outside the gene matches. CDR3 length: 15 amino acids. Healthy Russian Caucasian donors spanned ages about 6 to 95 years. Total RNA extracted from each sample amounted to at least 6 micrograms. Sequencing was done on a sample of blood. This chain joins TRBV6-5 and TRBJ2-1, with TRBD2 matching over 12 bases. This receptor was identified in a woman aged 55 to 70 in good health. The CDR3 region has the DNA TGTGCCAGCAGGCAACTAGCGGGAGGCTACAATGAGCAGTTCTTC. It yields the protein CASRQLAGGYNEQFF.